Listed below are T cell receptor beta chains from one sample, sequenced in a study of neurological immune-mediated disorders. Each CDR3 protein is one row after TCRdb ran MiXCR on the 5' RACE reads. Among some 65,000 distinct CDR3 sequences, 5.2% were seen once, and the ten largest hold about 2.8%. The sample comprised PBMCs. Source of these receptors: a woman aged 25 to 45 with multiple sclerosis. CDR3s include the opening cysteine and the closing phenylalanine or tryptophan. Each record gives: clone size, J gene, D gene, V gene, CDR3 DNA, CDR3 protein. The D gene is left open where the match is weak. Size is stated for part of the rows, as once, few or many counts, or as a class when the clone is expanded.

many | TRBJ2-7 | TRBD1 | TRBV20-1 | TGCAGTGCCAAACGCCGAGACAGGGCCGACGAGCAGTACTTC | CSAKRRDRADEQYF
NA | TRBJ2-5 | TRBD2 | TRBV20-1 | TGCAGTGCGGCCAACCGACTAGCGGGGGGTCGAGAGACCCAGTACTTC | CSAANRLAGGRETQYF
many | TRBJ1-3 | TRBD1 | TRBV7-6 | TGTGCCAGCAGCTTAGGTGGACAGGGCACACAACCCATCTCTGGAAACACCATATATTTT | CASSLGGQGTQPISGNTIYF
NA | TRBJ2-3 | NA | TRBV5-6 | TGTGCCAGCAGACGGGTGGGACTTGGGGCAGATACGCAGTATTTT | CASRRVGLGADTQYF
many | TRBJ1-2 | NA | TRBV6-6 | TGTGCCATCGCGGGGACAAATACTAACTATGGCTACACCTTC | CAIAGTNTNYGYTF
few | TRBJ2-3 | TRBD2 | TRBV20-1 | TGCAGTGCTAGAGATGGGGGGAGCGGGGGGCGCACAGATACGCAGTATTTT | CSARDGGSGGRTDTQYF
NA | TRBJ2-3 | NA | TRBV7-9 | TGTGCCAGCAGCTTAGAAGGGGGTTGGGATACGCAGTATTTT | CASSLEGGWDTQYF
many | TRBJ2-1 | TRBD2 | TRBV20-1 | TGCAGTGCTAGACTAGCGGGGCCCTACAATGAGCAGTTCTTC | CSARLAGPYNEQFF
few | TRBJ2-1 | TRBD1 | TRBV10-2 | TGCGCCAGCAGTGAAAAGGACAGGGTGCAACTCTATGAGCAGTTCTTC | CASSEKDRVQLYEQFF
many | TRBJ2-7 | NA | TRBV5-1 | TGCGCCAGCAGCTTTTCCCTTACCGGACAGATCTACGAGCAGTACTTC | CASSFSLTGQIYEQYF
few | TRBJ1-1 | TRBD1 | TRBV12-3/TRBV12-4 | TGTGCCAGCAGTCCCGTAGGGGACAGAGTGAACACTGAAGCTTTCTTT | CASSPVGDRVNTEAFF
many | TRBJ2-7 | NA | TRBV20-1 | TGCAGTGCACAAGGTCGGGGCTACGAGCAGTACTTC | CSAQGRGYEQYF
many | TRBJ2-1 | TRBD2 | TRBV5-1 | TGCGCCAGCAGCTCGCCCGTGGGAGGCAAACCGGGACTAGCGAGGAATGAGCAGTTCTTC | CASSSPVGGKPGLARNEQFF
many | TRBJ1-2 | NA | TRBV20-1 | TGCAGTGCCCCCCCTCGCGGTGCAGGCTATGGCTACACCTTC | CSAPPRGAGYGYTF
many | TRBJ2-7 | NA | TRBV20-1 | TGCAGTGCTAGCCCAGAGGGAGAGAGGCAGTACTTC | CSASPEGERQYF
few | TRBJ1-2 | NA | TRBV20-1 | TGCAGTGCTGTCGGAAAGGATTATGGCTACACCTTC | CSAVGKDYGYTF
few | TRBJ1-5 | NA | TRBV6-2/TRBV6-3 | NA | CASTSDGNQPQNF
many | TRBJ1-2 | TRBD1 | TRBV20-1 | TGCAGTGCCACGTTGATGACAGGGGGGGGCTATGGCTACACCTTC | CSATLMTGGGYGYTF
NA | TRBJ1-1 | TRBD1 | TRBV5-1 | TGCGCCAGCAGCTTGGTTAAGACAGGGTTGAACACTGAAGCTTTCTTT | CASSLVKTGLNTEAFF
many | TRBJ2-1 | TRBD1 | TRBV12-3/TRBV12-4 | TGTGCCAGCAGTCGGGACAGCGCGAGGTCCTACAATGAGCAGTTCTTC | CASSRDSARSYNEQFF
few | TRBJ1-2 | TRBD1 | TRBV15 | TGTGCCACCAGCAGAGCCTTGGGACAGAACTATGGCTACACCTTC | CATSRALGQNYGYTF
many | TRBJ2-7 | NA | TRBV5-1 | TGCGCCAGCAGCTTAGGGGGAGAGGAGCAGTACTTC | CASSLGGEEQYF
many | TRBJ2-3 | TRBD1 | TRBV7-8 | TGTGCCAGCAGCCAGGGGGTAGATACGCAGTATTTT | CASSQGVDTQYF
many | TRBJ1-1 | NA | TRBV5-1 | TGCGCCAGCAGCTTGGCACCCCTGACAGTGAACACTGAAGCTTTCTTT | CASSLAPLTVNTEAFF
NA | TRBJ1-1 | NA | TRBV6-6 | TGTGCCAGCAGTTACTTCGGGACAATCAACACTGAAGCTTTCTTT | CASSYFGTINTEAFF
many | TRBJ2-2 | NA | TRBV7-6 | TGTGCCAGCAGCTTACGATGGGAGGGGGCGGACACCGGGGAGCTGTTTTTT | CASSLRWEGADTGELFF